These T cell receptor beta chains were read from a single sample in a study of STAT5B mutations in CD4+ large granular lymphocyte leukemia. Assay: immunoSEQ multiplex PCR; the TCRdb copy retains only in-frame clones and omits some. Counted here are under 35,000 clones, 78% occurring once; the ten biggest clones make up approximately 2.5%. Material for sequencing was CD4+ T cells from blood buffy coats. The receptors come from a human donor in good health. Both conserved end residues are part of each CDR3. D genes are given only for firm matches. Clone size is not always given. Where it is, it says once, few, many or a class for expanded clones.

j_gene	d_gene	v_gene	abundance	CDR3nt	CDR3aa
TRBJ1-1	TRBD1	TRBV18	-	TGTGCCAGCTCACCACCGAAGACAGGGCCGTCTGAAGCTTTCTTT	CASSPPKTGPSEAFF
TRBJ2-3	-	TRBV28	-	TGTGCCAGCAGTCAGAGCGGCACAGATACGCAGTATTTT	CASSQSGTDTQYF
TRBJ2-3	-	TRBV19	-	TGTGCCACCCCCACAGGGAACCCCACAGATACGCAGTATTTT	CATPTGNPTDTQYF
TRBJ2-2	TRBD2	TRBV4-1	-	TGCGCCAGCAGCCAAGGACTAGCGGGGACGAACACCGGGGAGCTGTTTTTT	CASSQGLAGTNTGELFF
TRBJ1-2	-	TRBV6-6	-	TGTGCCAGCGTTTCCCCCCCGGGTGGCTACACCTTC	CASVSPPGGYTF
TRBJ1-3	-	TRBV9	-	TGTGCCAGCTCTCGGGGCTCCAACAAAGGAGACACCATATATTTT	CASSRGSNKGDTIYF
TRBJ1-3	-	TRBV7-2	-	TGTGCCAGCAGCGTCGGGGGATCAGGCAACACCATATATTTT	CASSVGGSGNTIYF
TRBJ2-1	TRBD2	TRBV28	-	TGTGCCAGCACCATTATAGCGGGGGACTACAATGAGCAGTTCTTC	CASTIIAGDYNEQFF
TRBJ2-3	TRBD2	TRBV4-3	-	TGCGCCAGCAGCCCCTTTGTAGCTAGCGGGGGAAGCACAGATACGCAGTATTTT	CASSPFVASGGSTDTQYF
TRBJ2-1	-	TRBV7-9	-	TGTGCCAGCAGCTTACGGCTAGCGCTAAACAATGAGCAGTTCTTC	CASSLRLALNNEQFF
TRBJ2-5	-	TRBV7-6	-	TGTGCCAGCAGCCGACCCTATGGTCAGGGGGAGACCCAGTACTTC	CASSRPYGQGETQYF
TRBJ2-5	-	TRBV19	-	TGTGCCACCATCGGACAGCGGCAAGAGACCCAGTACTTC	CATIGQRQETQYF
TRBJ1-6	TRBD1	TRBV5-4	few	TGTGCCAGCAGCCACGGGACAGGACGCAATTCACCCCTCCACTTT	CASSHGTGRNSPLHF
TRBJ1-5	-	TRBV7-3	-	TGTGCCAGCAGCTTAACGTCGGGTGGCTCTCGGGTCACACAAAATAGCAATCAGCCCCAGCATTTT	CASSLTSGGSRVTQNSNQPQHF